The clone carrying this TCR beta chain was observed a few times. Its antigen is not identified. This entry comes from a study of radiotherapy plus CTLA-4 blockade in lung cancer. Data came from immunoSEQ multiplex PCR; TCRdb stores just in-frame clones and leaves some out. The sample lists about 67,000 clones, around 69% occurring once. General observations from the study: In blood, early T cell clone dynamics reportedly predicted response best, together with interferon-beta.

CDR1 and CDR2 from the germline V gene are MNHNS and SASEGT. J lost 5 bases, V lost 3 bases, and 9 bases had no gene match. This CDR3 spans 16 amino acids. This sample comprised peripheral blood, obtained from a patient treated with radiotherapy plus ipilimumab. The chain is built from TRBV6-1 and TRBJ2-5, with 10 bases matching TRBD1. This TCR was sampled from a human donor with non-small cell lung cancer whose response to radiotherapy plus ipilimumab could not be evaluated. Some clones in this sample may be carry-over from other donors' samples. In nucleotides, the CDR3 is TGTGCCAGCAGTGACCCCAGGACAGGGGGTGGGGAGACCCAGTACTTC. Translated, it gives CASSDPRTGGGETQYF.